These T cell receptor beta chains were read from a single sample in a study of shared clonotypes between healthy human individuals. Clones were read by immunoSEQ multiplex PCR, and TCRdb kept only the in-frame ones, dropping some. The sample records about 2.1 million clones, around 93% being singletons. Sample: naive CD8+ T cells from PBMCs. The receptors derive from a man aged 18-30 years in good health. Some clones in this sample may be carry-over from other donors' samples. CDR3s include the opening cysteine and the closing phenylalanine or tryptophan. D genes are given only for firm matches.

D gene	V gene	CDR3 length	J gene	CDR3 protein
-	TRBV9	13	TRBJ2-7	CASSVDVGSEQYF
-	TRBV4-1	18	TRBJ1-5	CASSQDPPTTGMAQPQHF
-	TRBV19	12	TRBJ1-2	CASSINAQGYTF
-	TRBV6-1	15	TRBJ1-1	CASSEKVLPNTEAFF
-	TRBV25-1	16	TRBJ2-1	CASSLSRAGQYNEQFF
-	TRBV12-5	11	TRBJ2-3	CASGVGDTQYF
-	TRBV7-3	13	TRBJ2-1	CASSPHAGDEQFF
-	TRBV6-1	12	TRBJ1-1	CASLAPNTEAFF
-	TRBV6-5	13	TRBJ1-1	CASSYGLNTEALF
TRBD2	TRBV27	13	TRBJ2-7	CASSARTSYEQYF
TRBD1	TRBV29-1	18	TRBJ2-3	CSVEVTLTGKGGTDTQYF
TRBD1	TRBV19	15	TRBJ2-4	CASRGGREAENIQYF
TRBD1	TRBV6-5	15	TRBJ1-4	CASSPSTGSGEKLFF
-	TRBV5-1	18	TRBJ2-6	CASRILPGLDSGANVLTF
TRBD1	TRBV4-3	16	TRBJ2-3	CASSVGDRPSTDTQYF
TRBD1	TRBV4-1	16	TRBJ1-1	CASSQGISRDRVEAFF
-	TRBV5-1	18	TRBJ2-4	CASSLGPGRTLAKNIQYF
-	TRBV7-9	13	TRBJ1-1	CASSLTLGTEAFF
TRBD1	TRBV7-9	15	TRBJ2-1	CASSPGQGMGDEQFF
-	TRBV7-8	16	TRBJ1-3	CASSDMDSSPGNTIYF
-	TRBV18	13	TRBJ2-7	CASSPRGSYEQYF
TRBD2	TRBV27	17	TRBJ2-1	CASSPGLAGEDDNEQFF
TRBD1	TRBV5-6	17	TRBJ1-4	CASSSTPVGQGREKLFF
-	TRBV11-2	16	TRBJ2-5	CASSLFSRGPGETQYF
TRBD2	TRBV2	18	TRBJ2-5	CASSQWGLTSGGQETQYF
-	TRBV28	15	TRBJ1-2	CASSRSQARNYGYTF
TRBD2	TRBV4-3	16	TRBJ2-7	CASSQGGLAGEGEQYF
TRBD2	TRBV7-7	17	TRBJ2-7	CASSLALLAGPSYEQYF
-	TRBV7-9	15	TRBJ2-4	CASSEAGTTVNIQYF
TRBD2	TRBV27	15	TRBJ2-1	CASRLGLVAGNEQFF
-	TRBV28	17	TRBJ2-5	CASSLPSAIRGQETQYF
-	TRBV28	14	TRBJ2-3	CASSLSGSTDTQYF
-	TRBV4-2	15	TRBJ2-2	CASSQDPGRNGELFF
-	TRBV27	14	TRBJ1-5	CASSLIGDNQPQHF
TRBD2	TRBV29-1	16	TRBJ2-3	CSVEWIGGRGSDTQYF
-	TRBV7-9	12	TRBJ1-5	CASSLGDQPQHF
-	TRBV25-1	13	TRBJ1-2	CASSESNLYGYTF
-	TRBV28	19	TRBJ2-1	CASSESGGLGAIGYNEQFF
TRBD2	TRBV5-1	15	TRBJ2-1	CASSFRAGGEDEQFF
TRBD1	TRBV6-5	14	TRBJ1-1	CASSYTGGVTEAFF
TRBD1	TRBV7-6	15	TRBJ2-7	CASSLGRDRGGEQYF
-	TRBV5-5	14	TRBJ2-5	CASSLPTRVETQYF
TRBD2	TRBV19	17	TRBJ2-1	CASKTRGGLAGVNEQFF
-	TRBV19	13	TRBJ2-1	CASRLGSLNEQFF
-	TRBV19	14	TRBJ1-5	CASSMDRSNQPQHF
TRBD2	TRBV19	14	TRBJ2-7	CASSSGSGFYEQYF
-	TRBV27	15	TRBJ1-1	CASSLQVSSGTEAFF
TRBD2	TRBV7-9	14	TRBJ2-1	CASTIFPDGGATFF
TRBD1	TRBV2	15	TRBJ2-1	CASSEPRDRANEQFF
-	TRBV2	13	TRBJ1-1	CASSGGRSSEAFF
-	TRBV6-6	13	TRBJ1-1	CASSLPGDTEAFF
-	TRBV4-1	14	TRBJ2-7	CASSQRGQSYEQYF
TRBD2	TRBV11-2	16	TRBJ2-1	CASSQRGGARNNEQFF